What follows are 23 T cell receptor beta chains derived from one specimen sequenced in a study of cytomegalovirus exposure and HLA in healthy donors. 13 Jbeta primers and 60 Vbeta primers were used for the PCR. Sequenced by immunoSEQ multiplex PCR; TCRdb stores in-frame clones only, minus some. The sample holds roughly 190,000 clones, more than 75% seen once. Sequenced: PBMCs. These receptors were taken from a woman aged 30 to 39 in good health and CMV-seropositive.

The J gene is TRBJ2-7, the V gene TRBV28; the D is unclear. Looked up from germline, CDR1 is MDHEN and CDR2 is SYDVKM. V was trimmed by 3 bases and J by 4 bases, leaving 16 bases between them. The CDR3 is made up of 15 amino acids. CDR3 nucleotide sequence: TGTGCCAGCAGTTTCCTCGACTCCCATTCTTACGAGCAGTACTTC. Its protein product is CASSFLDSHSYEQYF.

The chain uses TRBV9 and TRBJ2-7, with D unclear. This CDR3 comprises 14 residues. CDR1 and CDR2 from the germline V gene are SGDLS and YYNGEE. The ends were cut back, 3 bases at V and 6 bases at J, with 16 bases in the middle. CDR3 residues: CASSASLLVSEQYF. CDR3 DNA sequence: TGTGCCAGCAGCGCGTCCCTCCTAGTTTCCGAGCAGTACTTC.

The rearrangement links TRBV10-3 to TRBJ1-3; D remains ambiguous. This CDR3 is built from 11 residues. Germline lookup yields CDR1 ENHRY and CDR2 SYGVKD. V was pared by 10 bases and J by 0 bases, with 4 bases between. CDR3 in amino acids: CATRSGNTIYF. CDR3 bases: TGTGCCACGCGCTCTGGAAACACCATATATTTT.

The rearrangement uses TRBV28 and TRBJ1-1, with 7 positions matching TRBD1. The CDR3 has 11 amino acids. V lost 2 bases, J lost 10 bases, and 1 base stayed unmatched. CDR1 and CDR2 from the germline V gene are MDHEN and SYDVKM. CDR3 nucleotide sequence: TGTGCCAGCAGTTTAAGGGGGCCAGCTTTCTTT. Translating gives CASSLRGPAFF.

The chain employs TRBV11-2 and TRBJ1-6; weak D call: TRBD1 (5 bases). The CDR3 covers 18 residues. Germline assignment: CDR1 SGHAT and CDR2 FQNNGV. V was pared by 5 bases and J by 1 base, with 18 bases between. As DNA, the CDR3 is TGTGCCAGCAGCCCCGTATTTACGGGGGATTCCTATAATTCACCCCTCCACTTT. Protein: CASSPVFTGDSYNSPLHF.

This clone has just one count. This rearrangement joins TRBV7-9 to TRBJ2-5; TRBD1 matches 11 bases. This CDR3 is 17 amino acids long. Germline V gives CDR1 SEHNR, CDR2 FQNEAQ (reference sequence). The J segment lost 4 bases and the V segment lost 0 bases, leaving 7 bases of the junction unmatched. The CDR3 coding sequence is TGTGCCAGCAGCTTAGCGAGGACAGGGGGCTCGGGAGAGACCCAGTACTTC. Translating it yields CASSLARTGGSGETQYF.

V and J are TRBV29-1 and TRBJ2-7, with a tentative D call TRBD2 (5 bases). V dropped 4 bases and J dropped 7 bases, with 14 bases sitting between them. The CDR3 extends over 12 amino acids. Germline V gene data show CDR1 as SQVTM and CDR2 as ANQGSEA. CDR3 loop: CSVGGPLGEQYF. The CDR3 region has the DNA TGCAGCGTTGGAGGGCCGCTCGGGGAGCAGTACTTC.

The chain recombines TRBV28 with TRBJ2-1; the D gene is possibly TRBD2 (6 bases). This CDR3 has 16 residues. CDR1 is MDHEN, CDR2 SYDVKM, per germline. The germline V and J ends were trimmed by 10 bases and 0 bases, with 19 bases remaining between them. CDR3 DNA: TGTGCCACCAAAACCGGGACTCCGAACTCCTACAATGAGCAGTTCTTC. This translates into CATKTGTPNSYNEQFF.

CDR3 amino acids: CSAGDRAGEQFF. In DNA form, the CDR3 reads TGCAGCGCTGGGGACAGGGCTGGTGAGCAGTTCTTC. This chain links TRBV29-1 with TRBJ2-1; TRBD1 agrees at 9 bases. V was pared by 7 bases and J by 9 bases, with 7 bases of the junction left unmatched. The CDR3 runs to 12 residues. Germline CDR1 is SQVTM and CDR2 is ANQGSEA.

On this clone itself: Germline is not matched at one junction end, which may reflect a read error. The chain combines TRBV5-1 with TRBJ2-5, with TRBD2 matching 10 bases. This CDR3 spans 18 amino acids. Germline V gives CDR1 SGHRS, CDR2 YFSETQ. CDR3 protein: CASSWKASLAGEQEAQYF. In DNA, the CDR3 is TGCGCCAGCAGCTGGAAAGCAAGCCTAGCGGGGGAGCAAGAGGCCCAGTACTTC.

There are a few counts of this clone. V gene TRBV4-1 combines with J gene TRBJ2-7; 7 bases agree with TRBD2. V lost 2 bases to trimming and J lost 5 bases; unmatched junction nucleotides: 15. The CDR3 loop spans 17 amino acids. Germline assignment: CDR1 MGHRA and CDR2 YSYEKL. In DNA form, the CDR3 reads TGCGCCAGCAGCCAACCTCGGAAAGGACTAGGTTACCACGAGCAGTACTTC. Protein sequence: CASSQPRKGLGYHEQYF.

This chain connects TRBV28 to TRBJ1-6; no clear D gene. The V gene lost 6 bases and the J gene lost 0 bases, with 12 bases spanning the gap. Per the germline V gene, CDR1 is MDHEN and CDR2 is SYDVKM. CDR3 length: 16 amino acids. In nucleotides, the CDR3 is TGTGCCAGCAGGCCGTACAAAAGCTCCTATAATTCACCCCTCCACTTT. It yields the protein CASRPYKSSYNSPLHF. The whole variable domain, remainder taken from reference TRBV28 and TRBJ1-6, is DVKVTQSSRYLVKRTGEKVFLECVQDMDHENMFWYRQDPGLGLRLIYFSYDVKMKEKGDIPEGYSVSREKKERFSLILESASTNQTSMYLCASRPYKSSYNSPLHFGNGTRLTVT.

The chain combines TRBV28 with TRBJ2-3; 12 nucleotides align to TRBD1. Germline V gene sequence: CDR1 MDHEN, CDR2 SYDVKM. V dropped 6 bases and J dropped 6; count of bases not matched to a gene: 7. CDR3 length: 15 residues. Written as DNA, the CDR3 is TGTGCCAGCAGACCGGGACAGGGGGCGGTGGATACGCAGTATTTT. It codes for CASRPGQGAVDTQYF. The entire variable domain, with the rest obtained from reference TRBV28 and TRBJ2-3, is as follows: DVKVTQSSRYLVKRTGEKVFLECVQDMDHENMFWYRQDPGLGLRLIYFSYDVKMKEKGDIPEGYSVSREKKERFSLILESASTNQTSMYLCASRPGQGAVDTQYFGPGTRLTVL.

This chain joins TRBV5-4 and TRBJ1-2; a weak D match, TRBD1 (6 bases). V was trimmed by 0 bases and J by 4 bases, leaving 10 bases between them. The germline gives CDR1 SGHNT, CDR2 YYREEE (reference sequence). The CDR3 sequence is 14 residues long. In DNA, the CDR3 is TGTGCCAGCAGCTTGGGGGGGCAGAGCTATGGCTACACCTTC. Its protein product is CASSLGGQSYGYTF. The variable domain in full, completed from reference TRBV5-4 and TRBJ1-2, reads ETGVTQSPTHLIKTRGQQVTLRCSSQSGHNTVSWYQQALGQGPQFIFQYYREEENGRGNFPPRFSGLQFPNYSSELNVNALELDDSALYLCASSLGGQSYGYTFGSGTRLTVV.

The chain couples TRBV28 to TRBJ2-2; D is possibly TRBD1 (6 bases). With 3 bases removed from V and 2 bases from J, the gap between germline ends came to 13 bases. The germline V gene encodes CDR1 MDHEN and CDR2 SYDVKM. This CDR3 is 16 amino acids long. CDR3 sequence: CASSFGRGSNTGELFF. The CDR3 DNA follows: TGTGCCAGCAGTTTTGGCAGGGGAAGCAACACCGGGGAGCTGTTTTTT. Full variable domain (outside the CDR3, taken from reference TRBV28 and TRBJ2-2): DVKVTQSSRYLVKRTGEKVFLECVQDMDHENMFWYRQDPGLGLRLIYFSYDVKMKEKGDIPEGYSVSREKKERFSLILESASTNQTSMYLCASSFGRGSNTGELFFGEGSRLTVL.

The J gene is TRBJ1-1, the V gene TRBV4-1; 9 bases are a match to TRBD1. This CDR3 has 14 amino acids. Looked up from germline, CDR1 is MGHRA and CDR2 is YSYEKL. The trim removed 7 bases at V and 5 bases at J, leaving 8 bases unmatched. The CDR3 region has the DNA TGCGCCAGCACCCGACAGGGGGAACGGACTGAAGCTTTCTTT. Protein sequence: CASTRQGERTEAFF.

V is TRBV30 and J is TRBJ2-7; D might be TRBD2 (5 bases). The V gene's germline CDR1 is GTSNPN and CDR2 SVGIG (reference sequence). CDR3 length equals 13 residues. Trimming removed 0 bases at V and 3 bases at J, with 9 bases between. The chain's CDR3 is CAWSVGENYEQYF. The CDR3 DNA sequence: TGTGCCTGGAGTGTCGGGGAGAACTACGAGCAGTACTTC.

The CDR3 loop is CASSLITGGSNEQFF. CDR3 sequence (DNA): TGTGCCAGCAGCTTAATAACAGGGGGCTCGAATGAGCAGTTCTTC. The gene calls are TRBV11-3 and TRBJ2-1, with 9 bases that match TRBD1. Germline loops: CDR1 SGHNT, CDR2 YENEEA. This CDR3 comprises 15 residues. After removal of 2 bases from V and 7 bases from J, the junction contained 6 bases not matched to a gene. The variable domain in full, completed from reference TRBV11-3 and TRBJ2-1, reads EAGVVQSPRYKIIEKKQPVAFWCNPISGHNTLYWYLQNLGQGPELLIRYENEEAVDDSQLPKDRFSAERLKGVDSTLKIQPAELGDSAVYLCASSLITGGSNEQFFGPGTRLTVL.

J is TRBJ2-3 and V is TRBV6-1, with 9 bases lining up with TRBD2. V gave up 1 base and J gave up 3 bases; unmatched junction bases: 8. The V gene's germline CDR1 is MNHNS and CDR2 SASEGT. The CDR3 sequence is 17 residues long. The CDR3 protein is CASSEVVSGGGTDTQYF. The CDR3 DNA reads as TGTGCCAGCAGTGAAGTGGTTAGCGGGGGAGGGACAGATACGCAGTATTTT.

The table lists this clone with a count of one. The chain is built from TRBV30 and TRBJ2-6, with 7 positions matching TRBD1. Germline trimming cut 5 bases from V and 2 bases from J; bases unmatched to any gene: 6. Germline CDR1 reads GTSNPN; CDR2 reads SVGIG (reference sequence). The CDR3 is made up of 15 amino acids. The CDR3 sequence: CAWGKDRAGANVLTF. The CDR3 DNA reads as TGTGCCTGGGGTAAAGACAGGGCTGGGGCCAACGTCCTGACTTTC.

The rearrangement joins TRBV28 to TRBJ1-2; no clear D. CDR1 and CDR2 (germline): MDHEN, SYDVKM. Trimming removed 2 bases at V and 4 bases at J, with 14 bases between. CDR3 length equals 15 residues. The CDR3 coding sequence is TGTGCCAGCAGTTTACGGGTCCGAGTTAGCTATGGCTACACCTTC. It is translated as CASSLRVRVSYGYTF.

V usage is TRBV6-5 and J usage is TRBJ1-3, with D possibly matching TRBD1 (5 bases). CDR1 MNHEY and CDR2 SVGAGI come from the germline V gene. The CDR3 totals 15 residues. Trimming left V 3 bases short and J 2 bases short, with 11 bases between. The CDR3 sequence: CASSYQGIPGNTIYF. The DNA for the CDR3 is TGTGCCAGCAGTTATCAGGGTATCCCTGGAAACACCATATATTTT.

The gene calls are TRBV19 and TRBJ1-4, with TRBD1 matching over 11 bases. Germline lookup yields CDR1 LNHDA and CDR2 SQIVND (reference sequence). The CDR3 has 14 amino acids. V lost 7 bases, J lost 8 bases, and 6 bases stayed unmatched. The CDR3 loop is CASTGRDRGEKLFF. DNA of the CDR3: TGTGCCAGTACCGGCCGGGACAGGGGGGAAAAACTGTTTTTT.